This T cell receptor (beta chain) originates from a study of cytomegalovirus exposure and HLA in healthy donors. Remarks on this clone: The antigen is not known.

Study-level findings and limits: Most sequenced TCRs were rare (though some public TCRs occurred in many donors). It emerged from a later analysis that several of the most significant clusters appeared to be linked to common viral pathogens.

PCR involved 60 Vbeta and 13 Jbeta primers. Libraries were prepared by immunoSEQ multiplex PCR; TCRdb keeps only in-frame clonotypes and omits some of them. The profile shows approximately 100,000 clones, around 64% of them singletons. V was pared by 2 bases and J by 2 bases, with 5 bases of the junction left unmatched. The CDR3 covers 15 residues. Germline-derived CDR1 and CDR2 are SGHTA and FQGNSA. The sample comprised PBMCs. The sequence was collected from a human donor in good health. V and J are TRBV7-2 and TRBJ1-2; TRBD1 matches 7 bases. CDR3 amino acids: CASSLSVTGNYGYTF. The DNA for the CDR3 is TGTGCCAGCAGCTTATCTGTGACAGGGAACTATGGCTACACCTTC.